What follows describes a single T cell receptor beta chain. What it binds is not known. This entry is derived from a study of T cell responses to AZD1222 COVID-19 vaccine. Whole-study findings and limits: Donors, mostly white British, included more females; clonal diversity was possibly underestimated. Close to half of all spike-specific TCRs reportedly target regions of the variants that are unmutated.

Assay: immunoSEQ multiplex PCR; the TCRdb copy retains only in-frame clones and omits some. The sample contains under 150,000 clones, 80% to 90% of which appear only once. The length of the CDR3 is 14 residues. V lost 5 bases to trimming and J lost 1 base, with 11 bases between them. Germline CDR1 MNHNY, CDR2 SVGAGI (reference sequence). Analysis merged second doses at about 4 or about 12 weeks. The sequencing here drew on peripheral blood, taken 28 days after the second AZD1222 dose. This chain joins TRBV6-6 and TRBJ1-1; tentatively, D is TRBD1 (6 bases). This receptor was taken from an adult who received the AZD1222 COVID-19 vaccine. CDR3 loop: CASSGQRSNTEAFF. CDR3 DNA sequence: TGTGCCAGCAGTGGACAGAGATCGAACACTGAAGCTTTCTTT.